This TCR beta chain was recorded in a study of CD8+CD57+ T cells in acquired aplastic anemia. Profiling that covered TCR beta VDJ and CDR3 relied on genomic DNA as its template. TCRdb independently ran MiXCR on the reads; one entry per CDR3 protein. The data contain under 250,000 distinct CDR3 sequences, 30% to 40% of them singletons. Deletions cut 5 bases from V and 0 bases from J, with 14 bases between. CDR3 length: 16 amino acids. The J gene is TRBJ2-1, the V gene TRBV12-3 or TRBV12-4; D remains unclear. The sequenced sample was sorted CD4+, CD8+, or CD8+CD57+ T cells (not recorded which) from PBMCs. The origin of this receptor is a human donor in good health, serving as a control. The CDR3 protein is CASSKTGGYSYNEQFF. The DNA for the CDR3 is TGTGCCAGCAGTAAGACTGGCGGATACTCCTACAATGAGCAGTTCTTC.